Listed below are T cell receptor beta chains from one sample, sequenced in a study of shared clonotypes between healthy human individuals. Assay: immunoSEQ multiplex PCR; the TCRdb copy retains only in-frame clones and omits some. This table has about 680,000 clones, around 78% appearing once. Sample: memory CD4+ T cells sorted from blood. The receptors here all came from a woman under 40 in good health. The CDR3 runs from the conserved cysteine through the conserved F or W. The order of the fields is clone size, J gene, CDR3 length, V gene, D gene, CDR3 protein, CDR3 DNA. D genes are given only for firm matches. Expanded clones get a size class; other rows say once, few or many, or leave the size out.

>-|TRBJ2-1|16|TRBV4-1|-
CASSQPRDGQYNEQFF
TGCGCCAGCAGCCAACCCCGGGACGGCCAGTACAATGAGCAGTTCTTC
>-|TRBJ2-7|14|TRBV11-2|-
CASSLVGAPYEQYF
TGTGCCAGCAGCTTAGTCGGGGCCCCCTACGAGCAGTACTTC
>-|TRBJ2-6|14|TRBV6-5|-
CASKSSSGANVLTF
TGTGCCAGCAAGTCCAGCTCTGGGGCCAACGTCCTGACTTTC
>-|TRBJ2-3|16|TRBV5-6|TRBD2
CASSIGLAGRTDTQYF
TGTGCCAGCAGCATAGGACTAGCGGGACGCACAGATACGCAGTATTTT
>-|TRBJ2-7|12|TRBV18|-
CASSPGLGEQYF
TGTGCCAGCTCCCCCGGCCTCGGGGAGCAGTACTTC
>-|TRBJ2-7|14|TRBV5-1|TRBD2
CASRSEAGLYEQYF
TGCGCCAGCAGGTCTGAAGCGGGACTCTACGAGCAGTACTTC
>-|TRBJ1-2|13|TRBV29-1|TRBD1
CSVDEQGSPGYTF
TGCAGCGTTGATGAACAGGGGAGCCCTGGCTACACCTTC
>-|TRBJ2-1|13|TRBV10-1|-
CASTDQGYNEQFF
TGCGCCAGCACGGACCAGGGGTACAATGAGCAGTTCTTC
>few|TRBJ2-7|15|TRBV30|TRBD1
CAWSVLGTASYEQYF
TGTGCCTGGAGTGTACTAGGGACAGCGTCCTACGAGCAGTACTTC
>few|TRBJ1-2|15|TRBV4-1|-
CASSQREAGTADYTF
TGCGCCAGCAGCCAACGGGAGGCGGGGACCGCCGACTACACCTTC
>-|TRBJ2-2|17|TRBV5-4|TRBD2
CASSLEVAGVGTGELFF
TGTGCCAGCAGCTTGGAGGTAGCGGGAGTAGGTACCGGGGAGCTGTTTTTT
>-|TRBJ1-2|14|TRBV5-6|-
CASRGQGSNYGYTF
TGTGCCAGCAGGGGGCAGGGATCTAACTATGGCTACACCTTC
>-|TRBJ1-4|15|TRBV18|TRBD1
CASSGRQGENEKLFF
TGTGCCAGCTCGGGTCGACAGGGTGAAAATGAAAAACTGTTTTTT
>once|TRBJ2-6|16|TRBV28|-
CASAGRTASGANVLTF
TGTGCCAGCGCCGGCAGAACCGCCTCTGGGGCCAACGTCCTGACTTTC
>medium-sized|TRBJ2-7|13|TRBV18|TRBD2
CASSPSGSYEQYF
TGTGCCAGCTCACCTAGCGGGAGTTACGAGCAGTACTTC
>-|TRBJ2-3|15|TRBV29-1|TRBD2
CSVGKAGGYTDTQYF
TGCAGCGTTGGGAAGGCGGGAGGGTACACAGATACGCAGTATTTT
>-|TRBJ2-3|18|TRBV25-1|-
CASSDLPFPVKSTDTQYF
TGTGCCAGCAGTGATCTCCCCTTCCCAGTTAAGAGCACAGATACGCAGTATTTT
>-|TRBJ2-7|15|TRBV15|-
CATSRVHRDGYEQYF
TGTGCCACCAGCAGAGTTCACCGGGACGGCTACGAGCAGTACTTC
>-|TRBJ2-3|15|TRBV28|TRBD2
CASTTAGVATDTQYF
TGTGCCAGCACCACGGCGGGAGTTGCCACAGATACGCAGTATTTT
>-|TRBJ2-5|15|TRBV5-1|-
CASSLWAGDQETQYF
TGCGCCAGCAGCTTGTGGGCCGGGGACCAAGAGACCCAGTACTTC
>many|TRBJ1-2|13|TRBV28|-
CASSSNRAYGYTF
TGTGCCAGCAGCTCTAATCGGGCTTATGGCTACACCTTC
>-|TRBJ1-4|14|TRBV2|-
CASTSNRDPLRLFF
TGTGCCAGCACCAGTAACCGGGACCCGCTAAGGCTGTTTTTT
>-|TRBJ2-1|15|TRBV2|TRBD2
CASSLGLAGVDEQFF
TGTGCCAGCAGTCTAGGACTAGCGGGAGTGGATGAGCAGTTCTTC
>-|TRBJ2-3|15|TRBV28|-
CASRRTRRPTDTQYF
TGTGCCAGCAGGCGGACCCGACGGCCCACAGATACGCAGTATTTT
>-|TRBJ1-1|13|TRBV11-2|-
CASSLRWEGEAFF
TGTGCCAGCAGCTTACGGTGGGAGGGTGAAGCTTTCTTT
>-|TRBJ2-3|13|TRBV11-2|-
CASSPPTRRTEHF
TGTGCCAGCAGCCCGCCCACCCGCCGGACGGAACATTTT
>-|TRBJ2-5|14|TRBV15|-
CATSRREAGETQYF
TGTGCCACCAGCAGACGGGAAGCGGGAGAGACCCAGTACTTC
>-|TRBJ2-6|16|TRBV19|-
CASSIFRYSGANVLTF
TGTGCCAGTAGTATTTTTAGGTACTCTGGGGCCAACGTCCTGACTTTC
>-|TRBJ1-1|17|TRBV5-5|-
CASSLSVSFEWPTEAFF
TGTGCCAGCAGCTTGTCCGTCTCGTTTGAGTGGCCCACTGAAGCTTTCTTT
>-|TRBJ1-4|14|TRBV6-5|-
CASSYSVGNEKLFF
TGTGCCAGCAGTTACTCCGTAGGAAATGAAAAACTGTTTTTT
>-|TRBJ2-3|13|TRBV5-1|-
CASRLDSTDTQYF
TGCGCCAGTCGCCTCGACAGCACAGATACGCAGTATTTT
>once|TRBJ2-1|18|TRBV27|TRBD2
CASSKTSGRLMGHNEQFF
TGTGCCAGCAGTAAGACTAGCGGGAGACTAATGGGTCACAATGAGCAGTTCTTC
>-|TRBJ1-2|14|TRBV5-4|TRBD1
CASSTKTGTYGYTF
TGTGCCAGCAGCACAAAGACAGGGACCTATGGCTACACCTTC
>-|TRBJ1-1|13|TRBV28|TRBD1
CASRDREGTEAFF
TGTGCCAGCAGAGACAGGGAGGGGACTGAAGCTTTCTTT
>few|TRBJ2-2|15|TRBV5-1|TRBD1
CASSQGTEGTGELFF
TGCGCCAGCAGCCAAGGGACAGAAGGGACCGGGGAGCTGTTTTTT
>few|TRBJ2-3|13|TRBV5-4|-
CASGDARADTQYF
TGTGCCAGCGGGGACGCAAGGGCAGATACGCAGTATTTT
>-|TRBJ1-1|15|TRBV5-1|TRBD1
CASSQTGAANTEAFF
TGCGCCAGCAGCCAAACAGGGGCCGCGAACACTGAAGCTTTCTTT
>-|TRBJ2-5|12|TRBV5-1|-
CASRQDQETQYF
TGCGCCAGCAGGCAGGACCAAGAGACCCAGTACTTC
>-|TRBJ2-1|19|TRBV4-1|TRBD2
CASSQVEWGTSGEYNEQFF
TGCGCCAGCAGCCAAGTTGAGTGGGGGACTAGCGGAGAATACAATGAGCAGTTCTTC
>-|TRBJ2-3|11|TRBV10-1|-
CARSVGDTQYF
TGCGCCAGAAGCGTCGGGGATACGCAGTATTTT
>-|TRBJ1-2|14|TRBV30|-
CAQNQGPTKRGYTF
TGTGCCCAAAACCAGGGACCAACGAAGCGTGGCTACACCTTC
>few|TRBJ1-2|13|TRBV10-1|-
CASSVDSNYGYTF
TGCGCCAGCAGCGTAGACAGCAACTATGGCTACACCTTC
>few|TRBJ2-7|14|TRBV2|TRBD2
CASRRDLAGVEQYF
TGTGCCAGCAGGCGCGATCTAGCGGGAGTAGAGCAGTACTTC
>-|TRBJ2-5|12|TRBV15|-
CAAGENKETQYF
TGTGCCGCAGGGGAAAATAAAGAGACCCAGTACTTC
>-|TRBJ2-7|16|TRBV27|TRBD2
CASSTGLAGDSDEQYF
TGTGCCAGCAGTACGGGACTAGCGGGAGACTCTGATGAGCAGTACTTC
>-|TRBJ2-6|14|TRBV21-1|-
CASSKGSGANVLTF
TGTGCCAGCAGCAAGGGCTCTGGGGCCAACGTCCTGACTTTC
>-|TRBJ1-1|14|TRBV10-1|-
CASSEGGTNTEAFF
TGCGCCAGCAGTGAGGGGGGGACGAACACTGAAGCTTTCTTT
>once|TRBJ2-7|16|TRBV7-2|TRBD2
CASSFGTSGRNYEQYF
TGTGCCAGCAGCTTCGGGACTAGCGGTCGAAACTACGAGCAGTACTTC
>-|TRBJ2-2|15|TRBV19|TRBD2
CASEYGVAGSGELFF
TGTGCCAGCGAGTATGGGGTAGCGGGATCCGGGGAGCTGTTTTTT
>-|TRBJ1-1|14|TRBV28|-
CASSLSLGGTEAFF
TGTGCCAGCAGTTTATCGTTAGGCGGCACTGAAGCTTTCTTT
>-|TRBJ1-2|14|TRBV18|-
CASSLETVILGYTF
TGTGCCAGCTCACTCGAGACAGTCATCCTGGGCTACACCTTC
>-|TRBJ2-1|12|TRBV30|-
CAWRDRFDEQFF
TGTGCCTGGAGAGACAGGTTCGATGAGCAGTTCTTC
>-|TRBJ2-7|14|TRBV10-1|-
CASSESQTFYEQYF
TGCGCCAGCAGTGAGTCGCAGACTTTCTACGAGCAGTACTTC
>few|TRBJ2-3|18|TRBV7-8|TRBD2
CASSPTLSGMRGSDTQYF
TGTGCCAGCAGCCCTACTCTGAGCGGGATGAGAGGTTCAGATACGCAGTATTTT
>many|TRBJ2-7|15|TRBV28|TRBD1
CASSLVQGVAGEQYF
TGTGCCAGCAGTTTGGTCCAGGGGGTAGCCGGGGAGCAGTACTTC